Listed here is a single TCR beta chain. The source of the sample is a study of T cells in Graves' hyperthyroidism and ophthalmopathy. CDR1 LGHNA and CDR2 YSLEER come from the germline V gene. V lost 0 bases and J lost 0, with 13 bases in between. The CDR3 runs to 17 residues. Regions amplified from RNA transcripts were the TCR beta CDR3 regions. Primed by the HTBI set, a first-round RT-PCR was run on the TCR CDR3. TCRdb ran MiXCR on the multiplex PCR reads and lists one entry per CDR3 protein. The sample lists 500,000 to 700,000 distinct CDR3 sequences, approximately 16% occurring once. Sample: blood. This chain joins TRBV4-3 and TRBJ2-3; D possibly corresponds to TRBD2 (6 bases). This sequence originates from a woman aged 18 to 35 with Graves' hyperthyroidism. The CDR3 DNA reads as TGCGCCAGCAGCCAAGATCGGCTTGGGGGGAGCACAGATACGCAGTATTTT. It is translated as CASSQDRLGGSTDTQYF.